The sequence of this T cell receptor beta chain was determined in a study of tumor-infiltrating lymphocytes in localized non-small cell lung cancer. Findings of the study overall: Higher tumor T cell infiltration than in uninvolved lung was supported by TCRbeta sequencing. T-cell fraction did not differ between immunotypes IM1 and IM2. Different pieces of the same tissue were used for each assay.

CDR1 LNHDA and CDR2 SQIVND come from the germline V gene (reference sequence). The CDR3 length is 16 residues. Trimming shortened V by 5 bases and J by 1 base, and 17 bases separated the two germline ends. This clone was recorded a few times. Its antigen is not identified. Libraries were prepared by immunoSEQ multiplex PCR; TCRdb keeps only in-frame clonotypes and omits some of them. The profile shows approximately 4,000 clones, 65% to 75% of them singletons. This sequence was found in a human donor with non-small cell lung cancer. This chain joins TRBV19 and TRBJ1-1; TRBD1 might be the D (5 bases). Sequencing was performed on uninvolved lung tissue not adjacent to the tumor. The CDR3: CASSADDRRGNTEAFF. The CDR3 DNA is TGTGCCAGTAGTGCCGACGACAGAAGGGGGAACACTGAAGCTTTCTTT.